The present TCR beta chain was sequenced within a study of T cell changes during pregnancy in multiple sclerosis. CDR3 length: 12 residues. CDR1 is LNHDA, CDR2 SQIVND, per germline (reference sequence). With 8 bases removed from V and 5 bases from J, the gap between germline ends came to 12 bases. Here immunoSEQ multiplex PCR was the method, and the copy in TCRdb shows in-frame clones only, minus some. The sample carries roughly 48,000 clones, around 94% recorded once. The clonotype was recovered from a female donor in good health, enrolled as a control in a pregnancy study. The sequences come from CD4+ T cells from peripheral blood mononuclear cells, collected in the second trimester of pregnancy. The gene calls are TRBV19 and TRBJ1-2; D not certain. The CDR3 loop is CASRRDLYGYTF. CDR3 coding DNA: TGTGCCAGTCGGCGTGACTTATATGGCTACACCTTC.